The 30 T cell receptor beta chains listed next were all sequenced from one sample in a study of a mutant IDH1 vaccine in newly diagnosed glioma. As for time point: week 5, during vaccination. All doses held 300 ug of mutant IDH1 20-mer peptide, with topical imiquimod. Using immunoSEQ multiplex PCR, the repertoire was profiled, and TCRdb retains in-frame clones only, with some absent. The repertoire holds some 55,000 clones, with approximately 90% as singletons. Their specific antigens are unknown. The sequencing here drew on PBMCs, taken from a glioma patient whose treatment included an IDH1 peptide vaccine. Receptors originate from a woman between 35 and 50 years old with glioma.

The chain links TRBV7-8 to TRBJ2-5; TRBD2 matches 9 bases. V lost 5 bases, J lost 2 bases, and 12 bases stayed unmatched. The CDR3 has 17 amino acids. Germline V gives CDR1 SGHVS, CDR2 FQNEAQ. The DNA for the CDR3 is TGTGCCAGCAGCCCGGGGAGGGCGGGGGGGGAACAAGAGACCCAGTACTTC. Its translation: CASSPGRAGGEQETQYF.

The J gene is TRBJ1-2, the V gene TRBV4-1, with D maybe TRBD1 (5 bases). This CDR3 region has 15 residues. Germline values: CDR1 MGHRA, CDR2 YSYEKL. Trimming took off 2 bases at V and 2 bases at J, with 12 bases between the two ends. DNA for the CDR3: TGCGCCAGCAGCCAAATCTTCCGGGGGAACTATGGCTACACCTTC. As protein: CASSQIFRGNYGYTF.

The chain links TRBV28 to TRBJ2-6; 9 bases are a match to TRBD1. V was pared by 5 bases and J by 2 bases, with 1 base of the junction left unmatched. The CDR3 consists of 15 residues. Germline CDR1 reads MDHEN; CDR2 reads SYDVKM. The CDR3: CASSHRGPGANVLTF. DNA of the CDR3: TGTGCCAGCAGTCACAGGGGGCCTGGGGCCAACGTCCTGACTTTC.

This clone showed up just once. This chain joins TRBV19 and TRBJ1-5, with D possibly being TRBD1 (6 bases). V was cut by 9 bases and J by 4 bases, with 22 bases left in between. This CDR3 contains 16 residues. Germline CDR1 is LNHDA and CDR2 is SQIVND (reference sequence). The CDR3 nucleotides are TGTGCCAGCAAGGGGTCCCTAGGGGGGCGGAATCAGCCCCAGCATTTT. Its translation: CASKGSLGGRNQPQHF.

This chain links TRBV7-9 with TRBJ2-3; D uncertain. The CDR3 is 14 residues long. Germline-derived CDR1 and CDR2 are SEHNR and FQNEAQ (reference sequence). Between the trimmed V and J ends, which lost 5 bases and 5 bases, there was a span of 14 bases. The CDR3, as DNA: TGTGCCAGCAGCCCTACCTACCGCATAGATACGCAGTATTTT. Protein product: CASSPTYRIDTQYF.

The chain carries TRBV28 and TRBJ2-7; possibly TRBD2 for D (7 bases). With 6 bases removed from V and 2 bases from J, the gap between germline ends came to 14 bases. Germline values: CDR1 MDHEN, CDR2 SYDVKM. The CDR3 contains 14 residues. In nucleotides, the CDR3 is TGTGCCAGCAGAGGGGGACTAAACACCTACGAGCAGTACTTC. Protein: CASRGGLNTYEQYF.

V usage is TRBV5-1 and J usage is TRBJ1-1; D remains ambiguous. Looked up from germline, CDR1 is SGHRS and CDR2 is YFSETQ. V lost 4 bases to trimming and J lost 1 base, with 14 bases between them. The CDR3 runs 15 residues. The CDR3 loop is CASSPAGNRNTEAFF. The CDR3 region has the DNA TGCGCCAGCAGCCCGGCGGGCAATCGGAACACTGAAGCTTTCTTT.

This clone has just a few counts. The chain carries TRBV7-8 and TRBJ2-2; TRBD2 aligns across 7 bases. The CDR3 totals 15 residues. The trim removed 5 bases at V and 2 bases at J, leaving 5 bases unmatched. CDR1 is SGHVS and CDR2 is FQNEAQ in the germline V gene. The CDR3 loop reads CASSPREGNTGELFF. CDR3 nucleotides: TGTGCCAGCAGCCCAAGGGAGGGTAACACCGGGGAGCTGTTTTTT.

The rearrangement links TRBV18 to TRBJ1-6, with D possibly TRBD1 on 6 matching bases. Germline values: CDR1 KGHSH, CDR2 LQKENI. This CDR3 is built from 14 residues. Trimming shortened V by 8 bases and J by 3 bases, and 11 bases separated the two germline ends. The DNA for the CDR3 is TGTGCCAGCACCGGACAGAGCTATAATTCACCCCTCCACTTT. This translates into CASTGQSYNSPLHF.

This chain's CDR3 is CASNTRQGSWEDTQYF. Here the CDR3 DNA reads TGTGCCAGCAATACCCGACAGGGTTCGTGGGAAGATACGCAGTATTTT. J is TRBJ2-3 and V is TRBV6-4; 7 bases agree with TRBD1. J lost 5 bases, V lost 7 bases, and 15 bases had no gene match. This CDR3 region has 16 residues. The germline gives CDR1 MRHNA, CDR2 SNTAGT.

CDR3 sequence (DNA): TGTGCCAGCAGCCCGGTATCGCGTTTAGAGCAGTTCTTC. Translation gives CASSPVSRLEQFF. This chain uses TRBV7-2 with TRBJ2-1, with D unclear. V was pared by 5 bases and J by 10 bases, with 15 bases between. This CDR3 spans 13 amino acids. Germline V gene sequence: CDR1 SGHTA, CDR2 FQGNSA.

This clone was counted a single time. The genes are TRBV19 and TRBJ1-5; 7 bases fit TRBD1. Germline assignment: CDR1 LNHDA and CDR2 SQIVND (reference sequence). The CDR3 extends over 15 amino acids. Trimming took 3 bases from V and 2 from J; bases not matched to a gene: 4. The DNA for the CDR3 is TGTGCCAGTAGTATCTCGGGACAGCGCAATCAGCCCCAGCATTTT. Its protein product is CASSISGQRNQPQHF.

The chain links TRBV9 to TRBJ2-3, with D possibly being TRBD1 or TRBD2 (5 bases each). Trimming removed 0 bases at V and 4 bases at J, with 12 bases between. The CDR3 has 15 residues. Germline V lookup: CDR1 SGDLS, CDR2 YYNGEE. For the CDR3, the DNA is TGTGCCAGCAGCGTAGTTAAGTTGGGGGCAGATACGCAGTATTTT. This codes for CASSVVKLGADTQYF.

DNA for the CDR3: TGCGCCAGCAGCCAACACTGGGGGGGACTAGAAGCAGATACGCAGTATTTT. Residues: CASSQHWGGLEADTQYF. The J gene is TRBJ2-3, the V gene TRBV4-3, with 8 positions matching TRBD2. After removal of 2 bases from V and 4 bases from J, the junction contained 11 bases not matched to a gene. The CDR3 runs to 17 residues. CDR1 and CDR2 (germline): LGHNA, YSLEER.

The chain recombines TRBV5-4 with TRBJ2-7, with 12 bases matching TRBD2. The J segment lost 6 bases and the V segment lost 4 bases, leaving 11 bases of the junction unmatched. The CDR3 length is 16 residues. From germline, CDR1 is SGHNT and CDR2 YYREEE (reference sequence). The CDR3 protein is CASSRLAGESPSEQYF. CDR3 nucleotides: TGTGCCAGCAGCCGACTAGCGGGAGAATCCCCTAGCGAGCAGTACTTC.

J is TRBJ1-1 and V is TRBV10-1; D unresolved. Germline V CDR1 and CDR2: WNHNN, SYGVQD (reference sequence). V was clipped by 4 bases and J by 1 base, with 7 bases between them. The CDR3 totals 13 residues. The CDR3 DNA follows: TGCGCCAGCAGTGCTGACGGGAACACTGAAGCTTTCTTT. This codes for CASSADGNTEAFF.

This sequence joins TRBV7-2 and TRBJ2-3; D call uncertain. V lost 5 bases, J lost 2 bases, and 11 bases lay in between. The germline V gene has CDR1 SGHTA and CDR2 FQGNSA. The CDR3 covers 14 residues. The CDR3 nucleotides are TGTGCCAGCAGCCTCTGGACCTCCACAGATACGCAGTATTTT. Translation gives CASSLWTSTDTQYF.

This clone was observed a handful of times. The chain couples TRBV5-4 to TRBJ1-1; 7 bases are shared with TRBD1. The germline V gene encodes CDR1 SGHNT and CDR2 YYREEE (reference sequence). The CDR3 is 12 residues long. V was pared by 10 bases and J by 3 bases, with 6 bases of the junction left unmatched. The CDR3 is CACHRGDTEAFF. The CDR3 DNA sequence: TGTGCCTGCCACAGGGGTGACACTGAAGCTTTCTTT.

V usage is TRBV2 and J usage is TRBJ2-3; 12 bases agree with TRBD2. The germline V gene has CDR1 SNHLY and CDR2 FYNNEI. The V gene end was trimmed by 5 bases and the J gene end by 5 bases; junction bases not matched to a gene: 5. The CDR3 contains 15 residues. DNA for the CDR3: TGTGCCAGCAGTCGGACTAGCGGGGTGAGAGATACGCAGTATTTT. Its translation: CASSRTSGVRDTQYF.

J is TRBJ1-5 and V is TRBV7-2, with D hard to call. V gave up 5 bases and J gave up 0 bases, with 11 bases separating them. CDR1 SGHTA and CDR2 FQGNSA come from the germline V gene. The CDR3 extends over 15 amino acids. CDR3 coding DNA: TGTGCCAGCAGCATTGAGAGGGCTAGCAATCAGCCCCAGCATTTT. Translation gives CASSIERASNQPQHF.

This clone was picked up a small number of times. J is TRBJ1-1 and V is TRBV19; D is unclear. Germline CDR1 LNHDA, CDR2 SQIVND (reference sequence). The CDR3 is 14 residues long. The germline V and J ends were trimmed by 5 bases and 2 bases, with 12 bases remaining between them. The CDR3 nucleotides read TGTGCCAGTAGTCTCCAGCGAGACAACACTGAAGCTTTCTTT. Its protein is CASSLQRDNTEAFF.

This chain connects TRBV6-1 to TRBJ1-2; D is ambiguous. Germline values: CDR1 MNHNS, CDR2 SASEGT. V was trimmed by 2 bases and J by 4 bases, leaving 14 bases between them. The CDR3 runs 15 residues. DNA of the CDR3: TGTGCCAGCAGTGAACCGAGTGGTGGCATCTATGGCTACACCTTC. As protein: CASSEPSGGIYGYTF.

This chain uses TRBV30 with TRBJ1-2, with D hard to call. This CDR3 contains 16 residues. V lost 0 bases and J lost 8, with 22 bases in between. Germline V gene data show CDR1 as GTSNPN and CDR2 as SVGIG (reference sequence). The CDR3 loop reads CAWSVTQHQTGRGYTF. CDR3 nucleotide sequence: TGTGCCTGGAGTGTAACCCAGCATCAGACGGGAAGAGGCTACACCTTC.

The chain employs TRBV2 and TRBJ2-3; D is possibly TRBD2 (6 bases). Germline values: CDR1 SNHLY, CDR2 FYNNEI. Trimming removed 6 bases at V and 1 base at J, with 14 bases between. The CDR3 covers 15 residues. CDR3 region: CASSAGTSRTDTQYF. CDR3 sequence (DNA): TGTGCCAGCAGCGCGGGGACTTCCCGCACAGATACGCAGTATTTT. The whole variable domain, remainder taken from reference TRBV2 and TRBJ2-3, is EPEVTQTPSHQVTQMGQEVILRCVPISNHLYFYWYRQILGQKVEFLVSFYNNEISEKSEIFDDQFSVERPDGSNFTLKIRSTKLEDSAMYFCASSAGTSRTDTQYFGPGTRLTVL.

The chain is built from TRBV7-9 and TRBJ1-1; a weak D match, TRBD1 (5 bases). This CDR3 has 13 residues. The V end lost 8 bases, the J end lost 8 bases, and 18 bases lay between the germline ends. Germline loops: CDR1 SEHNR, CDR2 FQNEAQ (reference sequence). CDR3 region: CASLGWGVGEAFF. The CDR3 DNA reads as TGTGCCAGCCTTGGCTGGGGGGTTGGCGAAGCTTTCTTT.

V and J are TRBV4-2 and TRBJ2-4; 7 nucleotides agree with TRBD2. V shed 1 base, J shed 7 bases, and the junction held 4 bases outside the gene matches. Germline CDR1 is LGHNA and CDR2 is YNFKEQ. The CDR3 covers 14 residues. The DNA of the CDR3 is TGTGCCAGCAGCCAAGGTGGTAGCGGGAACATTCAGTACTTC. It translates to CASSQGGSGNIQYF.

The chain is built from TRBV4-1 and TRBJ2-4; a weak D match, TRBD1 (5 bases). The germline V and J ends were trimmed by 0 bases and 6 bases, with 15 bases remaining between them. Germline loops: CDR1 MGHRA, CDR2 YSYEKL. The CDR3 is 16 amino acids. The CDR3 is CASSQDEGLRGNIQYF. In DNA, the CDR3 is TGCGCCAGCAGCCAAGATGAAGGTCTTAGGGGAAACATTCAGTACTTC.

This chain links TRBV29-1 with TRBJ2-5; the match to TRBD2 covers 7 bases. There are 14 residues in the CDR3. Per germline, CDR1 SQVTM and CDR2 ANQGSEA. V shed 3 bases, J shed 9 bases, and the junction held 13 bases outside the gene matches. CDR3 DNA sequence: TGCAGCGTTGACAGAGAGGGGAGGGCATTGGCCCAGTACTTC. Its translation: CSVDREGRALAQYF.

The sample holds a few counts of this clone. The chain uses TRBV6-5 and TRBJ1-6; D remains unclear. The CDR3 runs to 15 residues. Looked up from germline, CDR1 is MNHEY and CDR2 is SVGAGI. V lost 5 bases and J 7 bases, leaving 15 bases between the germline ends. The CDR3 protein is CASSLQAPSNSPLHF. CDR3 nucleotide sequence: TGTGCCAGCAGTCTCCAGGCCCCGTCAAATTCACCCCTCCACTTT.

The chain uses TRBV2 and TRBJ2-1; 9 positions match TRBD2. V lost 4 bases to trimming and J lost 7 bases; unmatched junction nucleotides: 5. Germline V gives CDR1 SNHLY, CDR2 FYNNEI. This CDR3 has 14 amino acids. The CDR3 here is CASSVGSGRNEQFF. The CDR3 nucleotides read TGTGCCAGCAGTGTGGGAAGCGGGAGGAATGAGCAGTTCTTC.